Listed below are T cell receptor beta chains from one sample, sequenced in a study of cytomegalovirus exposure and HLA in healthy donors. The assay was immunoSEQ multiplex PCR, and TCRdb's table has in-frame clones only and misses some. The sample lists fewer than 75,000 clones, less than 95% occurring once. Material for sequencing was PBMCs. Receptors originate from a woman aged 18-30 years in good health and CMV-seropositive. CDR3s leave out the opening cysteine and the closing phenylalanine or tryptophan.

TRBV21-1	TRBJ2-7	ASSKKPLGAEPYEQY
TRBV13	TRBJ2-3	ASSLVAGTDTQY
TRBV18	TRBJ1-5	ASSSKTGDQPQH
TRBV6-1	TRBJ2-1	ASSETPRSSYNEQF
TRBV29-1	TRBJ1-4	SVPDPTGTETYNEKLF
TRBV11-2	TRBJ1-6	ASSIRTDVNSPLH
TRBV13	TRBJ2-1	ASSLAGDDYNEQF
TRBV2	TRBJ1-5	ASRAGINQPQH
TRBV7-9	TRBJ2-3	ASSTQTRDSSDTQY
TRBV6-6	TRBJ2-7	ASSYSTGANEQY
TRBV7-9	TRBJ2-1	ASSSTNRTSGWGPNEQF
TRBV7-9	TRBJ2-7	ASSPLGGAGTYEQY
TRBV7-2	TRBJ1-3	ASSLDPPVSGNTIY
TRBV30	TRBJ2-3	AWSHGTSSTDTQY
TRBV6-1	TRBJ1-1	ASSRQGEGTEAF
TRBV27	TRBJ1-4	ASSERGRGDEKLF
TRBV2	TRBJ1-4	ASSEGPEKLF
TRBV6-5	TRBJ2-5	ASSWRTSGRLETQY
TRBV5-5	TRBJ2-6	ASSLASSGANVLT
TRBV11-3	TRBJ1-5	AIAGTGRQPQH
TRBV19	TRBJ1-1	ASRGTQGMNTEAF
TRBV25-1	TRBJ2-2	ASSPKDRANTGELF
TRBV2	TRBJ2-7	ASTRLAGGPVEQY
TRBV27	TRBJ2-7	ASSTEDEQY
TRBV23-1	TRBJ1-6	ASSQIPSPLH